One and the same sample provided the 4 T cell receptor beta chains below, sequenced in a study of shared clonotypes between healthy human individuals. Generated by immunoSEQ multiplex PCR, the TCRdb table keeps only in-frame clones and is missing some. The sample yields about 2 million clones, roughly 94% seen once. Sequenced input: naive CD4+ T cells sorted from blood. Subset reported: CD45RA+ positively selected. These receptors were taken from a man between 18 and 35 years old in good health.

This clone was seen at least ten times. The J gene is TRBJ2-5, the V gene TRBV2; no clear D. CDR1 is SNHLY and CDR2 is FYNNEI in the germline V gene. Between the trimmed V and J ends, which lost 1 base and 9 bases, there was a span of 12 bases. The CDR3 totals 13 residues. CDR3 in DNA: TGTGCCAGCAGTGAAGGTGGAACCCTGGCCCAGTACTTC. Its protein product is CASSEGGTLAQYF.

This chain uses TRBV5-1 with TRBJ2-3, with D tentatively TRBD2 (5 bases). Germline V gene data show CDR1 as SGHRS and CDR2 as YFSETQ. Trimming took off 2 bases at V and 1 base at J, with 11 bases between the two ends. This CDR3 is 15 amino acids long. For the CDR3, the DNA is TGCGCCAGCAGCTTACGTCTAGCCGGCACAGATACGCAGTATTTT. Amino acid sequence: CASSLRLAGTDTQYF. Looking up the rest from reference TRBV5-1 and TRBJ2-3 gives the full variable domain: KAGVTQTPRYLIKTRGQQVTLSCSPISGHRSVSWYQQTPGQGLQFLFEYFSETQRNKGNFPGRFSGRQFSNSRSEMNVSTLELGDSALYLCASSLRLAGTDTQYFGPGTRLTVL.

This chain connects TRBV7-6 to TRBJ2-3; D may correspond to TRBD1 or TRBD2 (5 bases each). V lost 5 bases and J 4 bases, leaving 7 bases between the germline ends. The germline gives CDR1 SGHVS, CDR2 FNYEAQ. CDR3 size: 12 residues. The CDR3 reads CASSRGSDTQYF. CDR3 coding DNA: TGTGCCAGCAGCCGGGGCTCAGATACGCAGTATTTT.

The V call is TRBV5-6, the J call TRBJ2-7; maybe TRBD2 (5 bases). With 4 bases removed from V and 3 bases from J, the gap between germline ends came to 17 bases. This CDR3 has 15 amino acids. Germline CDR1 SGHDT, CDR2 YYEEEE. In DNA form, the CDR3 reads TGTGCCAGCAGCCTTCAGCGGAAGATCTTCTACGAGCAGTACTTC. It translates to CASSLQRKIFYEQYF.